In its sample, the clone carrying this T cell receptor (beta chain) was seen many times. V was cut by 2 bases and J by 3 bases, with 11 bases left in between. Germline assignment: CDR1 SGHNT and CDR2 YYREEE (reference sequence). The CDR3 loop spans 14 amino acids. Per the authors' pipeline: Using reference gene primer amplification, nucleated cell counts were estimated. The assay was immunoSEQ multiplex PCR, and TCRdb's table has in-frame clones only and misses some. V and J calls and clone size follow that table, whereas D and trimming were derived from the DNA. This sample has tens of thousands of clones, with roughly 86% found just once. The data originate from a study of blood T cell repertoires in COVID-19. Study at large: Researchers got acute and convalescent COVID-19 samples from the United States, Italy and Spain. PBMCs, B-cell-depleted T cells, or T cells provided the cDNA or gDNA that made up the material.

This receptor was obtained from a human donor in a cohort sampled during active COVID-19. The sequenced sample consisted of peripheral blood. V is TRBV5-4 and J is TRBJ1-2, with D uncertain. The CDR3 bases are TGTGCCAGCAGCTTCGATGGGCTTGACTATGGCTACACCTTC. Its protein is CASSFDGLDYGYTF.